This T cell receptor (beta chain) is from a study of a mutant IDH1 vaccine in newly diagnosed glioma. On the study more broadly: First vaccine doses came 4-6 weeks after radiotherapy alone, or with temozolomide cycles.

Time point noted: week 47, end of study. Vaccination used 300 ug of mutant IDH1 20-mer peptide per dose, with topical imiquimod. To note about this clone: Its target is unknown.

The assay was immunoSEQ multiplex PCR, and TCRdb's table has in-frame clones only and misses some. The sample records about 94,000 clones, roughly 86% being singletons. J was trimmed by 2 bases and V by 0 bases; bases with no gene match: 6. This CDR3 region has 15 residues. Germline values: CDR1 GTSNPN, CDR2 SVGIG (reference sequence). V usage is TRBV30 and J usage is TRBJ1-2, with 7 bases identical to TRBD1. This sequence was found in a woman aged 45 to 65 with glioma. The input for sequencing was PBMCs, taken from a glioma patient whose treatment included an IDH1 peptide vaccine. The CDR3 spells CAWSVTGVRNYGYTF. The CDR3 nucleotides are TGTGCCTGGAGTGTTACAGGGGTGCGGAACTATGGCTACACCTTC.